Reported below is one T cell receptor (beta chain). The data belong to a study of control samples from healthy donors and cancer patients. Germline V gives CDR1 SGHTA, CDR2 FQGNSA. V dropped 5 bases and J dropped 4 bases, with 14 bases sitting between them. This CDR3 is 14 amino acids long. This table comes from immunoSEQ multiplex PCR, and its TCRdb copy is limited to in-frame clones, with some not included. The repertoire holds just over 150,000 clones, with 94% as singletons. Specimen: blood. This rearrangement joins TRBV7-2 to TRBJ1-1; TRBD1 is a possible D gene (5 bases). The TCR originated in a woman in her thirties or forties in good health. CDR3 sequence (DNA): TGTGCCAGCAGCGAATCAGGGCAGGCCACTGAAGCTTTCTTT. It is translated as CASSESGQATEAFF.